The count of the clone carrying this TCR beta chain is one. Its specificity is not known. V lost 5 bases and J lost 2; bases outside the gene matches: 6. CDR1 and CDR2 from the germline V gene are PRHDT and FYEKMQ (reference sequence). CDR3 length: 14 amino acids. PCR employed 60 Vbeta and 13 Jbeta primers. Repertoires were generated with immunoSEQ multiplex PCR, while TCRdb's copy carries only in-frame clones and drops some. Among 160,000 or so clones listed, around four fifths were seen once. The sample belongs to a study of cytomegalovirus exposure and HLA in healthy donors. Study-level results: Sequences of the TCR beta chain were said to predict the HLA-A and HLA-B alleles of most subjects accurately.

Sequencing was done on a sample of PBMCs. The source of this sequence is a man in his late teens or twenties in good health and CMV-seropositive. The chain has TRBV13 and TRBJ2-7; 7 bases are shared with TRBD1. The CDR3 DNA reads as TGTGCCAGCAGCCTGACAGGGTTGGCCTACGAGCAGTACTTC. Its translation is CASSLTGLAYEQYF.